This T cell receptor beta chain was sequenced for a study of blood T cell repertoires in COVID-19. Study information: Collection of acute and convalescent COVID-19 samples took place in the United States, Italy and Spain. The cDNA or gDNA used as material had been derived from T cells, B-cell-depleted T cells, or PBMCs.

Seattle's enrolled individuals joined amid active infection and were then monitored longitudinally. In the original processing: Reference gene primer amplification gave nucleated cell count estimates. TCRdb's table, derived via immunoSEQ multiplex PCR, lists solely in-frame clones and lacks some. The V and J calls and clone size are taken from that table; D and trimming were inferred from the DNA. The sample has around 280,000 clones; about 90% are singletons. This receptor was obtained from a woman aged 25 to 39 with COVID-19, enrolled during active disease. Sequencing input: peripheral blood.

CDR3 protein: CASSLTGSQPQHF. In DNA, the CDR3 is TGTGCCAGCAGCCTTACAGGGTCTCAGCCCCAGCATTTT. V usage is TRBV6-2 or TRBV6-3 and J usage is TRBJ1-5; a possible D gene is TRBD1 (6 bases). V was shortened by 6 bases and J by 6 bases, with 12 bases between the two germline ends. Germline V gives CDR1 MNHEY, CDR2 SVGEGT. The CDR3 loop spans 13 amino acids.